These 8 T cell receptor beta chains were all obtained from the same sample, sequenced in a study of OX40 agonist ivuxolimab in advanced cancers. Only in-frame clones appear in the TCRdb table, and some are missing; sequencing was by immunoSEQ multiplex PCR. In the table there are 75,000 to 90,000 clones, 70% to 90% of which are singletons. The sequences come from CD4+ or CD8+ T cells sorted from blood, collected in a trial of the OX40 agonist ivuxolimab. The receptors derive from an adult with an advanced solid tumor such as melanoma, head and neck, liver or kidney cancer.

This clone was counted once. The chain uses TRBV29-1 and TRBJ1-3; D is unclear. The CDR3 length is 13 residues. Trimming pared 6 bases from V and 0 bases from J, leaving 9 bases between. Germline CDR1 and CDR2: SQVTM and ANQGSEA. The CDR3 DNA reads TGCAGCGTCATGGCGGGCTCTGGAAACACCATATATTTT. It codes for CSVMAGSGNTIYF.

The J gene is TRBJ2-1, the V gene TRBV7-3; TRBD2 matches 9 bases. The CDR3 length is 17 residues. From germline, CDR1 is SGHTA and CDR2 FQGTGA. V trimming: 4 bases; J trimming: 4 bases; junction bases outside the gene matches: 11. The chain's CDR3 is CASSSLGASGIYNEQFF. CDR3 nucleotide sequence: TGTGCCAGCAGCTCCCTAGGGGCTAGCGGGATATACAATGAGCAGTTCTTC.

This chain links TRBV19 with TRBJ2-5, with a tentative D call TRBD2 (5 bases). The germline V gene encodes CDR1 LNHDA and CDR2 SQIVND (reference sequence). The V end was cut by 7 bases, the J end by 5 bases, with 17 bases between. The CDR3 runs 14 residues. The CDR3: CASTESPGMETQYF. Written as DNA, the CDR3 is TGTGCCAGTACCGAGAGTCCGGGGATGGAGACCCAGTACTTC.

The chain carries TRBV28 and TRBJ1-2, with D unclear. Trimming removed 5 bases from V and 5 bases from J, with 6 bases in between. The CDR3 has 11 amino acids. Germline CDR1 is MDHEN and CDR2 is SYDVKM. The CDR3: CASSTPYGYTF. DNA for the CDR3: TGTGCCAGCAGTACCCCTTATGGCTACACCTTC.

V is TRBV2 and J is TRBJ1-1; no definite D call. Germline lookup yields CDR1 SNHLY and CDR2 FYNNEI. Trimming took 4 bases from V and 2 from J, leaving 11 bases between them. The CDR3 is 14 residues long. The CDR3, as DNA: TGTGCCAGCAGTGCTCGGGAGGGCAACACTGAAGCTTTCTTT. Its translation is CASSAREGNTEAFF.

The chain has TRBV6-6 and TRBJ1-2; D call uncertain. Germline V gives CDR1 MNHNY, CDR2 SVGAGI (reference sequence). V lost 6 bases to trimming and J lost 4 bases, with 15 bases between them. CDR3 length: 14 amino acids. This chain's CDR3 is CASRDNGGSYGYTF. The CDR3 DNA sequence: TGTGCCAGCAGAGACAACGGAGGGTCCTATGGCTACACCTTC.

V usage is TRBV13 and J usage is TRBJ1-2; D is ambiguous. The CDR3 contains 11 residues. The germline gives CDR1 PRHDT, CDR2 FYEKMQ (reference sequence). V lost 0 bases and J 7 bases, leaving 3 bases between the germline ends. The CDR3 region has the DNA TGTGCCAGCAGCTTAGGAAGTGGCTACACCTTC. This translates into CASSLGSGYTF.

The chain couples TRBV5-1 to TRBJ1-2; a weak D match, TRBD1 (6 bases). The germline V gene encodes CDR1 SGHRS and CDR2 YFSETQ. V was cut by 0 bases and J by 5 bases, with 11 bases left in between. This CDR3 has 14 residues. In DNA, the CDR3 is TGCGCCAGCAGCTTGGCACAGGGAACTTATGGCTACACCTTC. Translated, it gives CASSLAQGTYGYTF.